These 27 T cell receptor beta chains were all obtained from the same sample, sequenced in a study of blood T cell repertoires in COVID-19. TCRdb's copy holds only in-frame clones and misses some; the assay was immunoSEQ multiplex PCR. The profile shows about 190,000 clones, around 83% of them singletons. Sequenced: PBMCs or T cells enriched from blood (not recorded which). All receptors derive from a woman between 40 and 55 years old in a cohort exposed to, infected with or recovered from COVID-19 (not recorded which).

This clone appeared once. The gene calls are TRBV28 and TRBJ1-1; perhaps TRBD1 as D (6 bases). CDR1 and CDR2 (germline): MDHEN, SYDVKM. Trimming removed 5 bases at V and 6 bases at J, with 16 bases between. The CDR3 loop spans 14 amino acids. The CDR3 DNA reads TGTGCCAGCAGTACATTAGGGGGGGTCCCTGAAGCTTTCTTT. Translated: CASSTLGGVPEAFF.

The chain is built from TRBV9 and TRBJ1-2; perhaps TRBD1 as D (6 bases). The CDR3 extends over 14 amino acids. Germline values: CDR1 SGDLS, CDR2 YYNGEE. The germline V and J ends were trimmed by 3 bases and 5 bases, with 14 bases remaining between them. CDR3 amino acids: CASSAAYRAYGYTF. Written as DNA, the CDR3 is TGTGCCAGCAGCGCAGCGTACAGGGCTTATGGCTACACCTTC. Full variable domain (rest looked up from reference TRBV9 and TRBJ1-2): DSGVTQTPKHLITATGQRVTLRCSPRSGDLSVYWYQQSLDQGLQFLIQYYNGEERAKGNILERFSAQQFPDLHSELNLSSLELGDSALYFCASSAAYRAYGYTFGSGTRLTVV.

The chain combines TRBV6-2 or TRBV6-3 with TRBJ1-5; no clear D. Germline loops: CDR1 MNHEY, CDR2 SVGEGT. Between the trimmed V and J ends, which lost 2 bases and 5 bases, there was a span of 10 bases. The CDR3 has 14 amino acids. As DNA, the CDR3 is TGTGCCAGCAGTTACCCGAGGAGGGATCAGCCCCAGCATTTT. Residues: CASSYPRRDQPQHF.

V gene TRBV9 combines with J gene TRBJ2-3, with no clear D. With 0 bases removed from V and 0 bases from J, the gap between germline ends came to 5 bases. The CDR3 totals 14 residues. Germline V gives CDR1 SGDLS, CDR2 YYNGEE. The chain's CDR3 is CASSVVSSTDTQYF. DNA for the CDR3: TGTGCCAGCAGCGTAGTGTCTAGCACAGATACGCAGTATTTT.

The V and J genes are TRBV5-4 and TRBJ2-5, with 7 bases matching TRBD1. The V gene end was trimmed by 5 bases and the J gene end by 1 base; junction bases not matched to a gene: 5. The CDR3 length is 14 residues. In germline, CDR1 is SGHNT, CDR2 YYREEE (reference sequence). CDR3 nucleotide sequence: TGTGCCAGCAGACTGACAGGGCTCCAAGAGACCCAGTACTTC. Protein product: CASRLTGLQETQYF.

J is TRBJ2-2 and V is TRBV7-9; TRBD1 matches at 9 bases. The CDR3 totals 15 residues. J was trimmed by 3 bases and V by 5 bases; bases with no gene match: 4. CDR1 is SEHNR, CDR2 FQNEAQ, per germline (reference sequence). CDR3 DNA sequence: TGTGCCAGCAGCCCGGGACAGGGAGACACCGGGGAGCTGTTTTTT. Amino acids: CASSPGQGDTGELFF.

The chain recombines TRBV27 with TRBJ1-1, with D perhaps TRBD1 (5 bases). The V gene lost 5 bases and the J gene lost 4 bases, with 11 bases spanning the gap. Germline values: CDR1 MNHEY, CDR2 SMNVEV (reference sequence). This CDR3 spans 13 amino acids. CDR3 amino acids: CASSTGFSTEAFF. In nucleotides, the CDR3 is TGTGCCAGCAGTACAGGCTTCTCCACTGAAGCTTTCTTT.

The chain has TRBV4-2 and TRBJ1-2; 9 nucleotides agree with TRBD1. CDR1 and CDR2 from the germline V gene are LGHNA and YNFKEQ. This CDR3 has 14 residues. V lost 4 bases and J lost 8; bases outside the gene matches: 8. CDR3 bases: TGTGCCAGCAGCCCTAATCGGGACAGGGAAGGCTACACCTTC. This sequence encodes CASSPNRDREGYTF.

This clone has only one observation. V gene TRBV11-2 combines with J gene TRBJ2-3; D might be TRBD1 (5 bases). From germline, CDR1 is SGHAT and CDR2 FQNNGV. This CDR3 contains 16 residues. V lost 3 bases to trimming and J lost 3 bases, with 16 bases between them. CDR3 nucleotide sequence: TGTGCCAGCAGCTTGGGTTATTGGGCAGGGACAGATACGCAGTATTTT. Its translation is CASSLGYWAGTDTQYF.

The chain employs TRBV4-2 and TRBJ2-7; TRBD1 might be the D (6 bases). V lost 4 bases, J lost 4 bases, and 17 bases lay in between. The germline V gene has CDR1 LGHNA and CDR2 YNFKEQ. This CDR3 is 15 amino acids long. CDR3: CASSRSSGTQYEQYF. In nucleotides, the CDR3 is TGTGCCAGCAGCCGCTCCTCCGGGACACAATACGAGCAGTACTTC.

This sequence joins TRBV6-5 and TRBJ2-7, with 8 bases aligning to TRBD1. The CDR3 spans 14 residues. The J segment lost 0 bases and the V segment lost 6 bases, leaving 4 bases of the junction unmatched. Germline CDR1 reads MNHEY; CDR2 reads SVGAGI. CDR3 amino acids: CASRRTGSSYEQYF. Here the CDR3 DNA reads TGTGCCAGCAGACGGACAGGGAGCTCCTACGAGCAGTACTTC.

J is TRBJ1-4 and V is TRBV7-8; D perhaps matches TRBD1 (5 bases). V was shortened by 2 bases and J by 5 bases, with 15 bases between the two germline ends. CDR3 size: 16 residues. Per germline, CDR1 SGHVS and CDR2 FQNEAQ. The CDR3 nucleotides read TGTGCCAGCAGCTTAAAGGGAGGGGCCGGGAATGAAAAACTGTTTTTT. Amino acid sequence: CASSLKGGAGNEKLFF.

The J gene is TRBJ2-7, the V gene TRBV5-1, with a possible D match to TRBD1 (5 bases). V gave up 0 bases and J gave up 2 bases, with 9 bases separating them. CDR3 length equals 14 residues. Germline V gene lookup returns CDR1 SGHRS and CDR2 YFSETQ. The CDR3 bases are TGCGCCAGCAGCTTGGACAGGTCTACCTACGAGCAGTACTTC. This codes for CASSLDRSTYEQYF.

J is TRBJ2-7 and V is TRBV10-3; D is possibly TRBD1 (6 bases). The germline CDR1 and CDR2 sequences are ENHRY and SYGVKD. The CDR3 has 13 amino acids. Trimming took 4 bases from V and 5 from J, leaving 12 bases between them. Here the CDR3 reads CAISGGLGDEQYF. In DNA form, the CDR3 reads TGTGCCATCAGTGGGGGGCTAGGGGACGAGCAGTACTTC.

This sequence joins TRBV7-6 and TRBJ1-1; 9 bases map to TRBD1. V lost 5 bases and J lost 5; bases outside the gene matches: 12. The germline gives CDR1 SGHVS, CDR2 FNYEAQ. The CDR3 runs 16 residues. CDR3 nucleotide sequence: TGTGCCAGCAGCCCCGGAACCTGGACAGGGGAGACTGAAGCTTTCTTT. It yields the protein CASSPGTWTGETEAFF.

There are a few counts of this clone. This chain uses TRBV5-1 with TRBJ2-5; a weak D match, TRBD2 (5 bases). The CDR3 runs to 14 residues. Trimming pared 4 bases from V and 4 bases from J, leaving 14 bases between. In germline, CDR1 is SGHRS, CDR2 YFSETQ. CDR3 amino acids: CASSPGAGGETQYF. The DNA of the CDR3 is TGCGCCAGCAGCCCGGGCGCGGGTGGAGAGACCCAGTACTTC.

The rearrangement links TRBV7-2 to TRBJ1-5; no clear D gene. Germline V gene lookup returns CDR1 SGHTA and CDR2 FQGNSA. The CDR3 has 19 amino acids. V lost 1 base and J 0 bases, leaving 19 bases between the germline ends. The DNA of the CDR3 is TGTGCCAGCAGCTTAGTTCATCCTGCAGGCCTATATAGCAATCAGCCCCAGCATTTT. This encodes CASSLVHPAGLYSNQPQHF.

V is TRBV12-3 or TRBV12-4 and J is TRBJ2-3; possibly TRBD2 for D (6 bases). V was pared by 8 bases and J by 5 bases, with 14 bases between. This CDR3 comprises 13 residues. The CDR3 spells CASVRSSGDTQYF. The CDR3 DNA reads TGTGCCAGCGTTAGGAGTAGCGGAGATACGCAGTATTTT.

V usage is TRBV15 and J usage is TRBJ1-1, with D possibly matching TRBD1 (6 bases). Germline CDR1 LNHNV, CDR2 YYDKDF (reference sequence). V lost 3 bases and J lost 8, with 16 bases in between. The CDR3 covers 14 residues. The CDR3 loop is CATSRAVQGTEAFF. The CDR3 region has the DNA TGTGCCACCAGCAGGGCCGTGCAGGGGACCGAAGCTTTCTTT.

This rearrangement joins TRBV27 to TRBJ2-2; perhaps TRBD1 as D (6 bases). The V end lost 2 bases, the J end lost 4 bases, and 14 bases lay between the germline ends. CDR1 MNHEY and CDR2 SMNVEV come from the germline V gene (reference sequence). The length of the CDR3 is 16 residues. The CDR3 spells CASSLGAGVGTGELFF. CDR3 DNA: TGTGCCAGCAGTTTAGGGGCAGGGGTGGGCACCGGGGAGCTGTTTTTT.

CDR3: CASKGDSNEQFF. The CDR3 nucleotides are TGTGCCAGCAAGGGGGACAGCAATGAGCAGTTCTTC. The chain has TRBV12-3 or TRBV12-4 and TRBJ2-1, with 7 bases matching TRBD1. The CDR3 totals 12 residues. V was clipped by 7 bases and J by 6 bases; unmatched bases: 3.

This clone has more than one count but fewer than ten. This chain connects TRBV27 to TRBJ1-2; D is uncertain. V was cut by 4 bases and J by 0 bases, with 15 bases left in between. The germline gives CDR1 MNHEY, CDR2 SMNVEV (reference sequence). The CDR3 has 16 amino acids. Here the CDR3 DNA reads TGTGCCAGCAGTTCCCTCGGCACAGCTGCTAACTATGGCTACACCTTC. Protein: CASSSLGTAANYGYTF.

This clone was seen repeatedly, ten times or more. The chain carries TRBV19 and TRBJ2-7; D gene ambiguous. The germline CDR1 and CDR2 sequences are LNHDA and SQIVND (reference sequence). V was shortened by 5 bases and J by 4 bases, with 15 bases between the two germline ends. The CDR3 extends over 14 amino acids. CDR3 region: CASSDDSGSYEQYF. The CDR3 nucleotides read TGTGCCAGTAGTGATGACTCCGGATCTTACGAGCAGTACTTC.

The sample holds one count of this clone. The junction does not match germline at one end; this may be a read error. J is TRBJ2-3 and V is TRBV12-3 or TRBV12-4; D possibly corresponds to TRBD1 (6 bases). The CDR3 contains 13 residues. The CDR3 here is CASSLVRGNSGDF. As DNA, the CDR3 is TGTGCCAGCAGTTTGGTTAGGGGGAATTCCGGGGATTTT.

This clone was detected only a few times. The chain links TRBV19 to TRBJ1-5; D ambiguous. The CDR3 is made up of 14 amino acids. CDR1 and CDR2 from the germline V gene are LNHDA and SQIVND (reference sequence). The V end lost 3 bases, the J end lost 6 bases, and 12 bases lay between the germline ends. The DNA of the CDR3 is TGTGCCAGTAGTATGGAGGTAAACAGTCAGCCCCAGCATTTT. Translating gives CASSMEVNSQPQHF.

The CDR3 DNA reads as TGCGCCAGCAGCCAAGTGGAGGGATCCTACGAGCAGTACTTC. Encoded protein: CASSQVEGSYEQYF. The rearrangement joins TRBV4-1 to TRBJ2-7, with TRBD2 as a possible D gene (6 bases). The V end lost 1 base, the J end lost 1 base, and 8 bases lay between the germline ends. This CDR3 has 14 amino acids. Germline CDR1 MGHRA, CDR2 YSYEKL.

This clone was recorded once. CDR3 bases: TGTGCCAGCAGTGAATCAATTCGGGATACGCAGTATTTT. Translating gives CASSESIRDTQYF. The J gene is TRBJ2-3, the V gene TRBV2, with D unclear. This CDR3 is 13 amino acids long. Trimming took 2 bases from V and 6 from J, leaving 9 bases between them. Germline V gives CDR1 SNHLY, CDR2 FYNNEI. Looking up the rest from reference TRBV2 and TRBJ2-3 gives the full variable domain: EPEVTQTPSHQVTQMGQEVILRCVPISNHLYFYWYRQILGQKVEFLVSFYNNEISEKSEIFDDQFSVERPDGSNFTLKIRSTKLEDSAMYFCASSESIRDTQYFGPGTRLTVL.